The subject of this entry is one T cell receptor beta chain. In the original processing: Amplification with reference gene primers provided the estimates of nucleated cell counts. Sequencing used immunoSEQ multiplex PCR; TCRdb keeps in-frame clones, though not all of them. The V and J calls and clone size come from that table; D and trimming were worked out from the DNA. The data show about 46,000 clones, about 87% seen once. Germline CDR1 GTSNPN, CDR2 SVGIG (reference sequence). The V segment lost 4 bases and the J segment 4 bases; nucleotides outside the gene matches: 4. The CDR3 runs 12 residues. This sample is part of a study of blood T cell repertoires in COVID-19. Study-level background: Specimens from acute and convalescent COVID-19 originated in the United States, Italy and Spain. In each case, the material was cDNA or gDNA derived from T cells, B-cell-depleted T cells, or PBMCs.

The sequence came from a human donor in a cohort sampled during active COVID-19. The sequencing input was peripheral blood. The chain links TRBV30 to TRBJ2-7; TRBD1 matches at 7 bases. CDR3 sequence (DNA): TGTGCCTGGAAACAGGGGACGTACGAGCAGTACTTC. Its translation: CAWKQGTYEQYF.